This passage covers 9 T cell receptor beta chains from one sample sequenced in a study of blood T cell repertoires in COVID-19. The assay was immunoSEQ multiplex PCR, and TCRdb's table has in-frame clones only and misses some. The sample has under 200,000 clones, 75% to 95% seen once. The sequenced sample consisted of peripheral blood. The receptor source for this set is a man in his fifties or sixties with acute or convalescent COVID-19.

This chain uses TRBV6-5 with TRBJ1-1; 9 nucleotides match TRBD1. This CDR3 region has 14 residues. With 6 bases clipped from V and 5 bases from J, the junction kept 7 bases outside the gene matches. Germline lookup yields CDR1 MNHEY and CDR2 SVGAGI. The CDR3 nucleotides read TGTGCCAGCAGGACACAGGGGGCGTATACTGAAGCTTTCTTT. It encodes CASRTQGAYTEAFF.

The chain is built from TRBV13 and TRBJ2-3; D possibly corresponds to TRBD2 (5 bases). This CDR3 is built from 16 residues. Per germline, CDR1 PRHDT and CDR2 FYEKMQ (reference sequence). V was trimmed by 2 bases and J by 0 bases, leaving 12 bases between them. The chain's CDR3 is CASSLRGRFSTDTQYF. CDR3 coding DNA: TGTGCCAGCAGCTTAAGAGGGAGATTTAGCACAGATACGCAGTATTTT.

V usage is TRBV21-1 and J usage is TRBJ2-7; the table calls TRBD1, which could not be checked here. TRBV21-1 is a pseudogene segment. The CDR3 has 17 residues. CDR3 region: CASILAWRDRGRVEQYF. The CDR3, as DNA: TGTGCCAGCATCCTCGCTTGGCGGGACAGGGGTCGGGTCGAGCAGTACTTC.

Only one count was recorded for this clone. CDR3 DNA sequence: TGTGCCAGCTCACCACGAAGCGGGAGAGGCGCAGATACGCAGTATTTT. It is translated as CASSPRSGRGADTQYF. The V and J genes are TRBV18 and TRBJ2-3; 8 nucleotides agree with TRBD2. J was trimmed by 4 bases and V by 1 base; bases with no gene match: 7. CDR1 is KGHSH and CDR2 is LQKENI in the germline V gene. The CDR3 covers 16 residues.

The J gene is TRBJ1-1, the V gene TRBV7-9; possibly TRBD1 for D (5 bases). V lost 6 bases, J lost 3 bases, and 11 bases lay in between. This CDR3 is 13 amino acids long. Germline loops: CDR1 SEHNR, CDR2 FQNEAQ (reference sequence). CDR3 amino acids: CASSSGGYTEAFF. As DNA, the CDR3 is TGTGCCAGCAGTTCGGGGGGTTACACTGAAGCTTTCTTT.

This sequence joins TRBV28 and TRBJ1-2, with 7 bases matching TRBD1. CDR3 length equals 15 residues. CDR1 is MDHEN and CDR2 is SYDVKM in the germline V gene. V was pared by 6 bases and J by 4 bases, with 11 bases of the junction left unmatched. CDR3: CASSPDWTGGYGYTF. DNA for the CDR3: TGTGCCAGCAGCCCCGACTGGACAGGAGGCTATGGCTACACCTTC.

The chain recombines TRBV24-1 with TRBJ2-3, with D possibly TRBD1 on 5 matching bases. The ends were cut back, 4 bases at V and 4 bases at J, with 14 bases in the middle. The CDR3 length is 15 residues. Germline CDR1 is KGHDR and CDR2 is SFDVKD. The CDR3 is CATSDQQVGADTQYF. CDR3 bases: TGTGCCACCAGTGACCAACAGGTTGGCGCAGATACGCAGTATTTT.

J is TRBJ1-2 and V is TRBV4-2; TRBD1 is a possible D gene (5 bases). The V and J ends lost 1 base and 1 base respectively, with 13 bases between them. The germline V gene has CDR1 LGHNA and CDR2 YNFKEQ. This CDR3 spans 16 amino acids. The CDR3 sequence: CASSQVETALNYGYTF. CDR3 DNA sequence: TGTGCCAGCAGCCAAGTTGAGACAGCCCTTAACTATGGCTACACCTTC.

This chain joins TRBV4-1 and TRBJ1-1, with 8 bases matching TRBD1. V was clipped by 2 bases and J by 7 bases; unmatched bases: 12. The length of the CDR3 is 16 residues. From germline, CDR1 is MGHRA and CDR2 YSYEKL. The chain's CDR3 is CASSQLQTGGGSEAFF. The CDR3 region has the DNA TGCGCCAGCAGCCAACTACAAACAGGGGGGGGGAGTGAAGCTTTCTTT.